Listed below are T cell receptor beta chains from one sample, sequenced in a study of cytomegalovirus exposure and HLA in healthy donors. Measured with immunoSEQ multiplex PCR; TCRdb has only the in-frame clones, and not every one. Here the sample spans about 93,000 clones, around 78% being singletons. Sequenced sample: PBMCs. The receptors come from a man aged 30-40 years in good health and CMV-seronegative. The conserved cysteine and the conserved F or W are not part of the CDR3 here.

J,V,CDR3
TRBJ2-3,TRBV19,ATTPSGFTSTDTQY
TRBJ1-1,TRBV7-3,ASSFQFLGGMNTEAF
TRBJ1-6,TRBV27,ASSTTASSYNSPLH
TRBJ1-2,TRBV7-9,ASSNLLGGGDGYT
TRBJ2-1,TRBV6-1,ASSEDPGAYNEQF
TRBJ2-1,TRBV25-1,ASRGDYFYNEQF
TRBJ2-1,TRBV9,ASSVYGSSYNEQF
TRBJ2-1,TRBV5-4,ASSVSGGWGHEQF
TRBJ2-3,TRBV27,ASSLLRGGGDTQY
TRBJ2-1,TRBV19,ASSNTPSRNEQF
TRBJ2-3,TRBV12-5,ASGPRGGSDTQY
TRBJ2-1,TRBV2,ASSETGQGGNEQF
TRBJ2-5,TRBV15,ATSPQGQFQETQY
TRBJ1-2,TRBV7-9,ASRLTGGGGNGYT
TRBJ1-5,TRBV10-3,AIREDTRNQPQH
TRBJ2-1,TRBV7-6,ASSRGGGAWDNEQF
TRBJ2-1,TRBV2,ASSRGLYNEQF
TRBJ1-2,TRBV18,ASSPGQSYGYT